Reported below is one T cell receptor (beta chain). Study processing details: The authors estimated nucleated cell counts from reference gene primer amplification. Assay used: immunoSEQ multiplex PCR; TCRdb lists only in-frame clones, some missing. V and J calls and clone size follow that table, whereas D and trimming were derived from the DNA. The profile shows over 90,000 clones, 70% to 90% of them singletons. The data were obtained in a study of blood T cell repertoires in COVID-19. Study context: Samples came from the United States, Italy and Spain, spanning acute and convalescent COVID-19.

Germline V lookup: CDR1 SNHLY, CDR2 FYNNEI. The V end lost 6 bases, the J end lost 4 bases, and 12 bases lay between the germline ends. The CDR3 length is 13 residues. The sequencing input was peripheral blood. This TCR came from a man aged 45-65 years in a cohort sampled during active COVID-19. The chain combines TRBV2 with TRBJ1-1; a possible D gene is TRBD1 (5 bases). The CDR3 DNA reads TGTGCCAGCAGCGGGACTTGGGGCACTGAAGCTTTCTTT. It yields the protein CASSGTWGTEAFF.